This T cell receptor (beta chain) was profiled in a study of T cell changes during pregnancy in multiple sclerosis. Sequenced by immunoSEQ multiplex PCR; TCRdb stores in-frame clones only, minus some. The sample includes tens of thousands of clones, roughly nine tenths of them seen just once. The sample holds one count of this clone. CDR3 length equals 15 residues. Looked up from germline, CDR1 is SGHTA and CDR2 is FQGNSA. V shed 4 bases and J 3 bases; nucleotides not matched to a gene: 5. V and J are TRBV7-2 and TRBJ2-5; 10 bases are shared with TRBD2. The sample in question was CD4+ T cells from peripheral blood mononuclear cells, obtained in the third trimester of pregnancy. This TCR derives from a female donor in good health, enrolled as a control in a pregnancy study. The CDR3 reads CASSWTSGAKETQYF. CDR3 sequence (DNA): TGTGCCAGCAGCTGGACTAGCGGAGCCAAAGAGACCCAGTACTTC.